A selection of T cell receptor beta chains follows, all from one sample in a study of OX40 agonist ivuxolimab in advanced cancers. The assay was immunoSEQ multiplex PCR, and TCRdb's table has in-frame clones only and misses some. This table holds tens of thousands of clones, 80% to 85% found once. The sample was CD4+ or CD8+ T cells sorted from blood, taken in a trial of the OX40 agonist ivuxolimab. All receptors derive from an adult with an advanced solid tumor such as melanoma, head and neck, liver or kidney cancer. The CDR3 runs from the conserved cysteine through the conserved F or W. Each record gives: D gene, CDR3 length, clone size, V gene, J gene, CDR3 protein, CDR3 DNA. D genes are given only for firm matches. Clone size is shown for a subset of rows, as once, few, many or a class of expanded clone.

.	13	.	TRBV6-5	TRBJ2-3	CASSPPGTDTQYF	TGTGCCAGCAGTCCCCCCGGGACAGATACGCAGTATTTT
.	12	.	TRBV28	TRBJ1-2	CATIPRTGGYTF	TGTGCCACCATTCCACGGACGGGGGGCTACACCTTC
.	13	few	TRBV19	TRBJ1-1	CASSPATGGEAFF	TGTGCCAGTAGTCCGGCCACTGGCGGTGAAGCTTTCTTT
TRBD1	15	.	TRBV7-8	TRBJ1-1	CASSWHRGGSTEAFF	TGTGCCAGCAGCTGGCACAGGGGCGGGAGCACTGAAGCTTTCTTT
.	13	.	TRBV18	TRBJ1-1	CASSPSEDTEAFF	TGTGCCAGCTCACCCTCGGAGGACACTGAAGCTTTCTTT
.	14	.	TRBV21-1	TRBJ1-4	CASSKAGGGEKLFF	TGTGCCAGCAGCAAAGCAGGGGGAGGTGAAAAACTGTTTTTT
TRBD1	13	.	TRBV18	TRBJ2-7	CASSPGQGNEQYF	TGTGCCAGCTCACCGGGACAGGGAAACGAGCAGTACTTC
.	12	.	TRBV28	TRBJ1-2	CASSLSTGGYTF	TGTGCCAGCAGTTTGTCGACGGGCGGCTACACCTTC
TRBD1	16	.	TRBV27	TRBJ1-2	CASSSIGTGGLDGYTF	TGTGCCAGCAGTTCGATTGGGACAGGGGGCTTGGATGGCTACACCTTC
.	14	.	TRBV7-3	TRBJ2-2	CASSLQGKMGELFF	TGTGCCAGCAGTCTGCAGGGGAAAATGGGGGAGCTGTTTTTT
TRBD2	17	.	TRBV18	TRBJ2-1	CASSPPLAGENHNEQFF	TGTGCCAGCTCACCACCGCTAGCGGGGGAGAATCACAATGAGCAGTTCTTC
.	15	.	TRBV19	TRBJ2-1	CASSRGGQKINEQFF	TGTGCCAGTAGCAGGGGGGGACAGAAGATTAATGAGCAGTTCTTC
.	15	.	TRBV7-9	TRBJ2-2	CASRSRQLNTGELFF	TGTGCCAGCAGAAGTCGGCAGCTGAACACCGGGGAGCTGTTTTTT
.	15	few	TRBV2	TRBJ1-6	CASSREGSYNSPLHF	TGTGCCAGCAGTCGCGAGGGATCCTATAATTCACCCCTCCACTTT
.	13	once	TRBV5-1	TRBJ1-1	CASSGGVNTEAFF	TGCGCCAGCAGCGGCGGGGTGAACACTGAAGCTTTCTTT
.	15	.	TRBV5-4	TRBJ1-5	CASSQGGLRDQPQHF	TGTGCCAGCAGTCAGGGTGGCCTAAGGGATCAGCCCCAGCATTTT
TRBD1	13	.	TRBV30	TRBJ1-6	CAWTDRGWSPLHF	TGTGCCTGGACGGACAGGGGTTGGTCACCCCTCCACTTT
TRBD1	12	.	TRBV30	TRBJ2-5	CAWSGQGETQYF	TGTGCCTGGAGTGGACAGGGAGAGACCCAGTACTTC
.	16	.	TRBV4-3	TRBJ2-1	CASSQGTGLSYNEQFF	TGCGCCAGCAGCCAGGGAACGGGCCTCTCCTACAATGAGCAGTTCTTC
.	18	.	TRBV19	TRBJ1-5	CASGVGVGGQGSNQPQHF	TGTGCCAGTGGAGTGGGGGTTGGAGGGCAAGGGAGCAATCAGCCCCAGCATTTT
.	17	.	TRBV14	TRBJ2-3	CASSQRKGVPKTDTQYF	TGTGCCAGCAGCCAAAGGAAGGGGGTTCCTAAAACAGATACGCAGTATTTT
.	15	.	TRBV5-1	TRBJ1-1	CASSLWGRSNTEAFF	TGCGCCAGCAGCTTGTGGGGGAGATCGAACACTGAAGCTTTCTTT
.	15	.	TRBV6-6	TRBJ2-7	CASSYFRDKAYEQYF	TGTGCCAGCAGTTACTTCCGGGACAAGGCCTACGAGCAGTACTTC
.	16	.	TRBV5-5	TRBJ1-4	CASSLPAAGTNEKLFF	TGTGCCAGCAGCCTCCCTGCGGCAGGTACTAATGAAAAACTGTTTTTT
.	12	.	TRBV28	TRBJ1-2	CASSYREGGYTF	TGTGCCAGCAGTTACAGGGAGGGGGGCTACACCTTC
TRBD2	16	.	TRBV5-4	TRBJ2-5	CASSLGASGGQETQYF	TGTGCCAGCAGCTTGGGAGCTAGCGGGGGTCAAGAGACCCAGTACTTC
TRBD1	15	.	TRBV6-5	TRBJ1-1	CASSYFTTGETEAFF	TGTGCCAGCAGTTACTTTACGACAGGGGAGACTGAAGCTTTCTTT
TRBD2	15	.	TRBV2	TRBJ2-1	CASSERLAAWDEQFF	TGTGCCAGCAGTGAACGACTAGCGGCCTGGGATGAGCAGTTCTTC
TRBD1	12	.	TRBV7-9	TRBJ1-1	CASSAQQGRTFF	TGTGCCAGCAGCGCTCAACAGGGGAGAACTTTCTTT
TRBD2	14	.	TRBV7-2	TRBJ2-4	CASSLGLAGNIQYF	TGTGCCAGCAGCTTGGGACTAGCGGGGAACATTCAGTACTTC
.	14	.	TRBV19	TRBJ2-5	CASSGGGLGETQYF	TGTGCCAGCTCCGGCGGGGGCTTGGGAGAGACCCAGTACTTC
.	16	.	TRBV19	TRBJ1-2	CASSTTSGTIGGWYTF	TGTGCCAGTAGTACAACCTCCGGGACAATTGGAGGTTGGTACACCTTC
.	15	.	TRBV5-4	TRBJ2-1	CASSLLPRGINEQFF	TGTGCCAGCAGCTTGCTTCCCCGAGGGATCAATGAGCAGTTCTTC
TRBD1	15	.	TRBV7-3	TRBJ2-7	CASSPSGTGVYEQYF	TGTGCCAGCAGCCCGAGTGGGACAGGTGTTTACGAGCAGTACTTC
.	12	few	TRBV6-5	TRBJ1-2	CASSEGDYGYTF	TGTGCCAGCAGTGAAGGGGACTATGGCTACACCTTC
.	16	.	TRBV19	TRBJ1-2	CASSIIGTGSNYGYTF	TGTGCCAGTAGTATAATCGGGACGGGTTCTAACTATGGCTACACCTTC
TRBD1	18	.	TRBV7-2	TRBJ1-1	CASSLVPRQGSSQVGAFF	TGTGCCAGCAGCTTAGTTCCGAGACAGGGGTCAAGTCAGGTCGGAGCTTTCTTT
.	11	.	TRBV20-1	TRBJ1-6	CSARVGSPLHF	TGCAGTGCTAGAGTGGGTTCACCCCTCCACTTT
.	14	.	TRBV28	TRBJ1-3	CASSLVGSGYTIYF	TGTGCCAGCAGTTTAGTTGGATCGGGTTACACCATATATTTT
TRBD2	14	.	TRBV7-2	TRBJ2-1	CASSRAGGFNEQFF	TGTGCCAGCAGCAGAGCGGGGGGTTTCAATGAGCAGTTCTTC
TRBD2	16	.	TRBV30	TRBJ2-7	CAWSDPWTSGGYEQYF	TGTGCCTGGAGTGATCCCTGGACTAGCGGCGGCTACGAGCAGTACTTC
.	14	.	TRBV7-2	TRBJ2-2	CASTSRGPTGELFF	TGTGCCAGCACCTCCCGGGGGCCGACCGGGGAGCTGTTTTTT
.	13	.	TRBV6-6	TRBJ1-1	CASSWGGVDEAFF	TGTGCCAGCAGTTGGGGAGGTGTGGACGAAGCTTTCTTT
.	13	.	TRBV6-1	TRBJ1-2	CASSEGHFYGYTF	TGTGCCAGCAGTGAAGGGCACTTCTATGGCTACACCTTC
.	15	.	TRBV6-6	TRBJ1-4	CASSPTGHPNEKLFF	TGTGCCAGCAGCCCCACAGGGCATCCTAATGAAAAACTGTTTTTT
TRBD1	14	.	TRBV27	TRBJ1-2	CASRTSGTVAPYTF	TGTGCCAGCCGGACTTCCGGGACAGTGGCCCCATACACCTTC
TRBD2	16	.	TRBV5-3	TRBJ2-3	CATTSGGKTLTDTQYF	TGTGCCACGACTAGCGGGGGAAAGACACTCACAGATACGCAGTATTTT
TRBD2	14	.	TRBV5-1	TRBJ2-3	CASSLTSGGDTQYF	TGCGCCAGCAGCTTGACTAGCGGGGGTGATACGCAGTATTTT
TRBD1	17	.	TRBV18	TRBJ2-2	CASSSQTGAGNTGELFF	TGTGCCAGCTCATCTCAAACAGGGGCCGGGAACACCGGGGAGCTGTTTTTT
TRBD2	14	.	TRBV18	TRBJ2-1	CASSASGSGYEQFF	TGTGCCAGCTCCGCCAGCGGGAGTGGTTATGAGCAGTTCTTC
.	15	.	TRBV4-2	TRBJ1-2	CASSQVGGSSNGYTF	TGTGCCAGCAGCCAAGTCGGGGGGAGCTCTAATGGCTACACCTTC
.	14	once	TRBV5-1	TRBJ2-3	CASSFQQRADTQYF	TGCGCCAGCAGCTTCCAGCAACGGGCAGATACGCAGTATTTT
.	13	.	TRBV13	TRBJ2-1	CASSQGFAGEQFF	TGTGCCAGCAGCCAGGGGTTTGCCGGTGAGCAGTTCTTC
.	14	.	TRBV5-1	TRBJ1-1	CASSFQTSNTEAFF	TGCGCCAGCAGCTTCCAGACATCAAACACTGAAGCTTTCTTT
.	15	.	TRBV6-1	TRBJ1-4	CASSEARGRDEKLFF	TGTGCCAGCAGTGAAGCACGGGGGCGCGATGAAAAACTGTTTTTT